Listed here are 9 T cell receptor beta chains from one sample, sequenced in a study of CD8 T cells in Susac syndrome. RNA amounts of about 0.45 to 1 ug underwent reverse transcription with random hexamers. Via MiXCR, TCRdb re-called the immunoSEQ multiplex PCR reads, giving one row per CDR3 protein. The sample yields some 150,000 distinct CDR3 sequences, 94% seen once. What was sequenced was CD8+ T cells from PBMCs. These receptors originate from a human donor in good health.

The chain uses TRBV4-3 and TRBJ2-2; no clear D gene. Trimming removed 8 bases from V and 8 bases from J, with 12 bases in between. There are 12 residues in the CDR3. Per germline, CDR1 LGHNA and CDR2 YSLEER. The DNA of the CDR3 is TGCGCCAGCCGCTCTTTAGGGGGGGAGCTGTTTTTT. Its protein is CASRSLGGELFF.

Only one count was recorded for this clonotype. The J gene is TRBJ2-3, the V gene TRBV7-9, with D perhaps TRBD1 (5 bases). Germline loops: CDR1 SEHNR, CDR2 FQNEAQ (reference sequence). The CDR3 loop spans 15 amino acids. The V and J ends lost 6 bases and 7 bases respectively, with 20 bases between them. CDR3 nucleotides: TGTGCCAGCAGGGCCCCCCCGAGTGGGGCTCATACGCAGTATTTT. The encoded protein is CASRAPPSGAHTQYF.

The rearrangement links TRBV28 to TRBJ2-1; TRBD2 agrees at 14 bases. The V and J ends lost 7 bases and 7 bases, in that order; junction bases with no gene match: 6. The V gene's germline CDR1 is MDHEN and CDR2 SYDVKM. The CDR3 is made up of 15 amino acids. The CDR3 nucleotides read TGTGCCAGCACCCTGGGACTAGCGGGAGTTAATGAGCAGTTCTTC. The encoded protein is CASTLGLAGVNEQFF.

V usage is TRBV29-1 and J usage is TRBJ2-1, with TRBD2 identical over 11 bases. The germline V gene encodes CDR1 SQVTM and CDR2 ANQGSEA. CDR3 length equals 19 residues. The V and J ends lost 0 bases and 4 bases, in that order; junction bases with no gene match: 14. The CDR3 region has the DNA TGCAGCGTTGAAGAGCACCTATCATCCGGGACTAGCGGATACAATGAGCAGTTCTTC. It translates to CSVEEHLSSGTSGYNEQFF.

The V call is TRBV3-1, the J call TRBJ2-1; 11 positions agree with TRBD2. CDR3 length: 20 amino acids. The ends lost 0 bases at V and 9 bases at J; junction bases unmatched: 19. CDR1 and CDR2 from the germline V gene are LGHDT and YNNKEL (reference sequence). The CDR3 DNA reads as TGTGCCAGCAGCCAAGAGGGAGAGGGGCTAGCGGGAGGTTATTGGGGTGAGCAGTTCTTC. Residues: CASSQEGEGLAGGYWGEQFF.

J is TRBJ2-7 and V is TRBV5-1; no definite D call. The CDR3 spans 15 residues. Germline CDR1 reads SGHRS; CDR2 reads YFSETQ. Trimming took 0 bases from V and 3 from J, leaving 13 bases between them. This CDR3 reads CASSLDPLNHYEQYF. CDR3 coding DNA: TGCGCCAGCAGCTTGGACCCCCTGAATCACTACGAGCAGTACTTC.

The chain recombines TRBV19 with TRBJ2-2; D is ambiguous. There are 11 residues in the CDR3. CDR1 and CDR2 from the germline V gene are LNHDA and SQIVND (reference sequence). Trimming took off 3 bases at V and 6 bases at J, with 2 bases between the two ends. The CDR3 DNA reads TGTGCCAGTAGTATTTCCGGGGAGCTGTTTTTT. It is translated as CASSISGELFF.

The rearrangement joins TRBV6-2 or TRBV6-3 to TRBJ2-7; D is unclear. CDR3 length: 14 residues. V was cut by 2 bases and J by 2 bases, with 10 bases left in between. Germline V gene lookup returns CDR1 MNHEY and CDR2 SVGEGT. In DNA, the CDR3 is TGTGCCAGCAGTTACGACAACCCTACCTACGAGCAGTACTTC. This codes for CASSYDNPTYEQYF.

This chain connects TRBV23-1 to TRBJ2-7; TRBD2 matches at 13 bases. TRBV23-1 qualifies as an ORF whose function is uncertain. Unmatched junction bases numbered 6, after V lost 4 bases and J lost 6 bases. The CDR3 totals 15 residues. DNA of the CDR3: TGCGCCAGCAGTCCGCCGGGACTAGCGGGGCTCGAGCAGTACTTC. Amino acid sequence: CASSPPGLAGLEQYF.